This T cell receptor (beta chain) was recovered during a study of blood T cell repertoires in COVID-19. Study-level background: PBMCs, B-cell-depleted T cells, or T cells provided the cDNA or gDNA that made up the material.

J was trimmed by 4 bases and V by 3 bases; bases with no gene match: 4. The CDR3 is made up of 15 amino acids. CDR1 and CDR2 from the germline V gene are KGHSH and LQKENI. In its sample, this clone was seen once. Study processing details: Scientists estimated how many nucleated cells there were by amplifying reference gene primers. Clones were read by immunoSEQ multiplex PCR, and TCRdb kept only the in-frame ones, dropping some. The V and J calls and clone size are taken from that table; D and trimming were inferred from the DNA. The top ten hold just under 3% of the sample, which has just over 350,000 clones, roughly 84% seen once.

The sample taken for sequencing was PBMCs or T cells enriched from blood (not recorded which). This chain joins TRBV18 and TRBJ1-5; 9 nucleotides match TRBD1. This sequence originates from a woman aged 30 to 39 who had recovered from COVID-19. The CDR3 DNA is TGTGCCAGCTCACCCGGACAGGGGACAAATCAGCCCCAGCATTTT. Encoded protein: CASSPGQGTNQPQHF.